The 26 T cell receptor beta chains in this list originate from one sample, sequenced in a study of molecular identifiers for immune sequencing clone quantification (dated by TCRdb to 2016 to 2019). Library construction relied on PCR. These reads were obtained on a NextSeq 500. TCRdb reran the public reads through fastp at Q25 and MiXCR, keeping productive beta chains. CDR3 protein sequences are deduplicated, and each keeps its most common genes and DNA. This sample has 80,000 to 100,000 distinct CDR3 sequences in its table, and 24% of those were observed once. 0.94% of the sample goes to the ten largest clones. The specimen was naive CD8+ T cells from blood, with Jurkat cell RNA spiked in. The intended sense of this specimen's cell subset or site label: FACS-sorted CD8+CD4-CCR7+CD45RA+ naive T cells. The source is a human donor in good health. Some libraries in this study had Jurkat cell RNA spiked in.

J is TRBJ1-4 and V is TRBV5-3, with 7 bases aligning to TRBD1. TRBV5-3 is noted as an ORF with a role that remains uncertain. This CDR3 is 15 amino acids long. Trimming at V came to 8 bases and at J to 7 bases, leaving 14 bases not matched to a gene. Here the CDR3 DNA reads TGTGCCAGCAGTTATATGACAGGGACGAGTGAAAAACTGTTTTTT. Protein: CASSYMTGTSEKLFF.

This clonotype came up many times. The V call is TRBV29-1, the J call TRBJ2-2; D remains unclear. This CDR3 has 14 residues. V was trimmed by 2 bases and J by 0 bases, leaving 7 bases between them. Germline V gene lookup returns CDR1 SQVTM and CDR2 ANQGSEA. This CDR3 reads CSVEYGTNTGELFF. The CDR3 DNA is TGCAGCGTTGAATATGGAACGAACACCGGGGAGCTGTTTTTT.

The table lists this clonotype with many counts. The chain is built from TRBV3-1 and TRBJ1-1; D not certain. Between the trimmed V and J ends, which lost 1 base and 4 bases, there was a span of 10 bases. The CDR3 has 14 residues. The V gene's germline CDR1 is LGHDT and CDR2 YNNKEL (reference sequence). CDR3 sequence (DNA): TGTGCCAGCAGCCAAGCGAGGGAGTTCACTGAAGCTTTCTTT. Residues: CASSQAREFTEAFF.

This clonotype has just a few counts. This sequence joins TRBV11-2 and TRBJ2-1, with D perhaps being TRBD1 or TRBD2 (6 bases each). This CDR3 is built from 16 residues. Trimming pared 0 bases from V and 4 bases from J, leaving 13 bases between. Germline V gives CDR1 SGHAT, CDR2 FQNNGV. The CDR3, as DNA: TGTGCCAGCAGCTTAGAGGGGGGCCGCCTTTACAATGAGCAGTTCTTC. Translated, it gives CASSLEGGRLYNEQFF.

A note on this clonotype: Being one base from a much bigger clone, this may be a read error. The chain links TRBV6-5 to TRBJ2-7, with D perhaps matching TRBD2 (5 bases). V was trimmed by 3 bases and J by 2 bases, leaving 11 bases between them. From germline, CDR1 is MNHEY and CDR2 SVGAGI. CDR3 length equals 14 residues. This chain's CDR3 is CASSYGQRAYEQYF. Written as DNA, the CDR3 is TGTGCCAGCAGTTATGGGCAGAGGGCCTACGAGCAGTACTTC.

On this clonotype: A much larger clone is a single base away; this may be a read error. The V call is TRBV27, the J call TRBJ2-2, with 9 bases fitting TRBD2. The CDR3 is 18 residues long. Looked up from germline, CDR1 is MNHEY and CDR2 is SMNVEV (reference sequence). The CDR3 sequence: CASRLYSGSVLGNGELFF. As DNA, the CDR3 is TGTGCCAGCAGGTTATATAGCGGGAGTGTGTTAGGAAACGGGGAGCTGTTTTTT.

This clonotype came up many times. The V call is TRBV6-5, the J call TRBJ2-3; D unresolved. Per the germline V gene, CDR1 is MNHEY and CDR2 is SVGAGI. This CDR3 is 8 amino acids long. V lost 4 bases to trimming and J lost 10 bases, with 0 bases between them. The CDR3 is CASSSQYF. The CDR3 DNA reads TGTGCCAGCAGTTCGCAGTATTTT.

With regard to this clonotype: Since a much larger clone is just one base distant, this may be a read error. V usage is TRBV30 and J usage is TRBJ1-2, with D possibly matching TRBD1 (5 bases). V lost 1 base and J lost 2, with 11 bases in between. CDR3 length: 14 residues. The germline V gene has CDR1 GTSNPN and CDR2 SVGIG (reference sequence). As DNA, the CDR3 is TGTGCCTGGAGTGGAGGGGCAGGGAACTATGGCTACACCTTC. Translated: CAWSGGAGNYGYTF.

About this clonotype itself: This likely comes from a read error, as the CDR3 has no conserved phenylalanine or tryptophan at its end. This sequence joins TRBV12-3 or TRBV12-4 and TRBJ2-3; possibly TRBD1 or TRBD2 for D (6 bases each). The CDR3 has 14 residues. The germline V and J ends were trimmed by 6 bases and 2 bases, with 12 bases remaining between them. The chain's CDR3 is CASSPGAPTDTQYI. DNA for the CDR3: TGTGCCAGCAGCCCGGGGGCCCCCACAGATACGCAGTATATT.

Worth noting for this clonotype: Its ends do not fully match the called genes, so a read error is possible. V and J are TRBV20-1 and TRBJ1-4; no reliable D call. The CDR3 spans 14 residues. The germline CDR1 and CDR2 sequences are DFQATT and SNEGSKA (reference sequence). The CDR3 loop is CSATRTRVDEKLYF. CDR3 in DNA: TGCAGTGCTACACGAACGCGTGTGGATGAAAAACTGTATTTT.

This clonotype was counted only a few times. The rearrangement joins TRBV27 to TRBJ1-5, with D possibly TRBD1 on 5 matching bases. With 0 bases removed from V and 2 bases from J, the gap between germline ends came to 8 bases. The CDR3 consists of 15 residues. Germline loops: CDR1 MNHEY, CDR2 SMNVEV (reference sequence). CDR3 sequence reads: CASSLSGVGNQPQHF. CDR3 DNA sequence: TGTGCCAGCAGTTTATCAGGGGTCGGCAATCAGCCCCAGCATTTT.

The V and J genes are TRBV27 and TRBJ2-5, with 10 positions matching TRBD2. The ends lost 3 bases at V and 4 bases at J; junction bases unmatched: 5. The CDR3 consists of 15 residues. The germline gives CDR1 MNHEY, CDR2 SMNVEV (reference sequence). DNA of the CDR3: TGTGCCAGCAGTTTGTTGGGACTAGCGACAGAGACCCAGTACTTC. This encodes CASSLLGLATETQYF.

This clonotype came up many times. This chain joins TRBV6-5 and TRBJ1-1, with D hard to call. The CDR3 sequence is 13 residues long. The V gene lost 0 bases and the J gene lost 4 bases, with 6 bases spanning the gap. From germline, CDR1 is MNHEY and CDR2 SVGAGI. This CDR3 reads CASSYSTSTEAFF. CDR3 DNA: TGTGCCAGCAGTTACTCGACCAGCACTGAAGCTTTCTTT.

Of note for this clonotype: Compared with germline, one end of the junction differs, possibly owing to a read error. This chain connects TRBV10-3 to TRBJ2-1; 8 nucleotides agree with TRBD2. Germline assignment: CDR1 ENHRY and CDR2 SYGVKD. The CDR3 covers 15 residues. The chain's CDR3 is CAISERGGAYNEQFF. DNA of the CDR3: TGTGCCATCAGTGAACGGGGGGGGGCCTACAATGAGCAGTTCTTT.

This clonotype was recorded at least ten times. This chain connects TRBV19 to TRBJ2-3, with 14 bases aligning to TRBD2. The germline V gene has CDR1 LNHDA and CDR2 SQIVND (reference sequence). J lost 2 bases, V lost 7 bases, and 17 bases had no gene match. The CDR3 has 20 amino acids. The CDR3 coding sequence is TGTGCCAGTACCCCGGGACTAGCGGGAGTCCCCACAGCCACCACAGATACGCAGTATTTT. It is translated as CASTPGLAGVPTATTDTQYF.

In this sample, this clonotype turned up many times. The V gene is TRBV3-1, the J gene TRBJ1-1; tentatively, D is TRBD1 (5 bases). The germline V and J ends were trimmed by 4 bases and 7 bases, with 16 bases remaining between them. CDR3 length equals 14 residues. Germline V CDR1 and CDR2: LGHDT, YNNKEL (reference sequence). The CDR3: CASSPTGGGGEAFF. For the CDR3, the DNA is TGTGCCAGCAGCCCCACAGGCGGGGGTGGTGAAGCTTTCTTT.

The chain joins TRBV7-9 to TRBJ2-1; no firm D call. Germline loops: CDR1 SEHNR, CDR2 FQNEAQ (reference sequence). This CDR3 spans 17 amino acids. V lost 3 bases to trimming and J lost 0 bases, with 15 bases between them. CDR3 sequence: CASSFTERASSYNEQFF. The CDR3 bases are TGTGCCAGCAGCTTCACAGAGCGAGCAAGCTCCTACAATGAGCAGTTCTTC.

This clonotype was recorded at least ten times. V and J are TRBV5-5 and TRBJ2-7; possible D gene TRBD2, 5 bases. From germline, CDR1 is SGHKS and CDR2 YYEKEE (reference sequence). The ends were cut back, 2 bases at V and 7 bases at J, with 16 bases in the middle. The CDR3 has 14 residues. This CDR3 is CASSFGGGPGEQYF. The CDR3 region has the DNA TGTGCCAGCAGCTTTGGCGGAGGCCCGGGGGAGCAGTACTTC.

A remark on this clonotype: A much larger clone lies a single base off, so this may be a read error. V is TRBV19 and J is TRBJ2-3; a possible D gene is TRBD1 (5 bases). Germline values: CDR1 LNHDA, CDR2 SQIVND (reference sequence). The CDR3 has 12 amino acids. CDR3: CPSSMGPDTQYF. For the CDR3, the DNA is TGTCCCAGTAGTATGGGGCCCGATACGCAGTATTTT.

This rearrangement joins TRBV10-3 to TRBJ2-1; 7 bases align to TRBD2. CDR1 ENHRY and CDR2 SYGVKD come from the germline V gene. J lost 5 bases, V lost 4 bases, and 8 bases had no gene match. The CDR3 runs to 15 residues. CDR3 sequence (DNA): TGTGCCATCAGTGGCCTCCGGGACTACGACAATGAGCAGTTCTTC. As protein: CAISGLRDYDNEQFF.

The CDR3 spells CASSIATEYEQYF. CDR3 DNA sequence: TGTGCCAGTAGTATAGCGACCGAGTACGAGCAGTACTTC. This chain connects TRBV19 to TRBJ2-7, with D uncertain. Germline loops: CDR1 LNHDA, CDR2 SQIVND (reference sequence). The CDR3 extends over 13 amino acids. The germline V and J ends were trimmed by 1 base and 4 bases, with 8 bases remaining between them.

This clonotype appeared many times. CDR3 residues: CASSTVYPEAFF. CDR3 DNA sequence: TGTGCCAGCAGCACCGTGTACCCTGAAGCTTTCTTT. The chain couples TRBV7-9 to TRBJ1-1; D gene unclear. Looked up from germline, CDR1 is SEHNR and CDR2 is FQNEAQ (reference sequence). This CDR3 spans 12 amino acids. V lost 5 bases and J lost 6, with 10 bases in between.

This clonotype was recorded many times. The chain joins TRBV20-1 to TRBJ1-1, with D hard to call. The CDR3 covers 13 residues. CDR1 DFQATT and CDR2 SNEGSKA come from the germline V gene (reference sequence). Trimming took off 4 bases at V and 0 bases at J, with 9 bases between the two ends. The CDR3 is CSAILGMNTEAFF. CDR3 coding DNA: TGCAGTGCTATTCTAGGAATGAACACTGAAGCTTTCTTT.

In this sample, this clonotype turned up many times. The genes are TRBV7-2 and TRBJ2-3; TRBD2 matches 7 bases. The CDR3 contains 15 residues. J lost 1 base, V lost 4 bases, and 5 bases had no gene match. CDR1 SGHTA and CDR2 FQGNSA come from the germline V gene. Here the CDR3 DNA reads TGTGCCAGCAGCTCCTCGGCGGGGGGCACAGATACGCAGTATTTT. This codes for CASSSSAGGTDTQYF.

The chain combines TRBV19 with TRBJ2-7; perhaps TRBD1 as D (6 bases). CDR3 length: 13 residues. Per germline, CDR1 LNHDA and CDR2 SQIVND (reference sequence). V gave up 1 base and J gave up 6 bases, with 10 bases separating them. The CDR3 sequence is CASSIGGLGEQYF. CDR3 in DNA: TGTGCCAGTAGTATAGGGGGGCTGGGCGAGCAGTACTTC.

The gene calls are TRBV19 and TRBJ2-7, with TRBD2 identical over 14 bases. Losses at the gene ends were 5 bases for V and 6 bases for J; bases not matched to a gene: 6. Germline V CDR1 and CDR2: LNHDA, SQIVND (reference sequence). There are 15 residues in the CDR3. The CDR3 coding sequence is TGTGCCAGTAGTTGGACTAGCGGGAGGCCTGGCGAGCAGTACTTC. Translation gives CASSWTSGRPGEQYF.